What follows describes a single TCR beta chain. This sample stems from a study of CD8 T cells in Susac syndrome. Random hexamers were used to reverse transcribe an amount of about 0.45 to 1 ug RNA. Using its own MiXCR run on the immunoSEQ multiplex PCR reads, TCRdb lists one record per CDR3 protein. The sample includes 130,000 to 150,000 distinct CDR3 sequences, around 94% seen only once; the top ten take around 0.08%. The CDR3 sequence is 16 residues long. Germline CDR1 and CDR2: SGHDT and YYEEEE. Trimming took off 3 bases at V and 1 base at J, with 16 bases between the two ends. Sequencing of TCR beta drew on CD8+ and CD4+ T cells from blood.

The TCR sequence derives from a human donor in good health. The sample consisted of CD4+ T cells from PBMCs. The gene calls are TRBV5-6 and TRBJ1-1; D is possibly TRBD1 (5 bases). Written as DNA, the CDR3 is TGTGCCAGCAGCTCTTTGGGGGACTTAAAGAACACTGAAGCTTTCTTT. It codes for CASSSLGDLKNTEAFF.